A selection of T cell receptor beta chains follows, all from one sample in a study of blood T cells in healthy people across ages. TCRdb re-called the 5' RACE reads with MiXCR, one entry per CDR3 protein. Of more than 1,000,000 distinct CDR3 sequences in the sample, less than 25% are singletons; the top ten hold less than 0.75%. The same specimen was also included in a second study, on T cells of mothers and their children.

The sequenced material came from blood. The receptors derive from a girl aged 2-10 years in good health. The CDR3 runs from the conserved cysteine through the conserved F or W. The order of the fields is V gene, clone size, CDR3 protein. Clone size appears in some rows only: once, few, many, or a class for an expanded clone.

V gene: TRBV11-2; clone size: .; CDR3 protein: CASSTLGGKYNEQFF
V gene: TRBV6-1; clone size: few; CDR3 protein: CASSDPTEEETQYF
V gene: TRBV4-3; clone size: few; CDR3 protein: CASSQDVGTGELFF
V gene: TRBV7-8; clone size: few; CDR3 protein: CASSLGRLAGGQQETQYF
V gene: TRBV10-3; clone size: .; CDR3 protein: CAIARTQGASYEQYF
V gene: TRBV29-1; clone size: few; CDR3 protein: CSVDLPNTGELFF
V gene: TRBV12-3/TRBV12-4; clone size: .; CDR3 protein: CASSFREGRHNEQFF
V gene: TRBV27; clone size: .; CDR3 protein: CASSLHADSYGQYF
V gene: TRBV7-2; clone size: few; CDR3 protein: CASNPHAGHFHSPLHF
V gene: TRBV24-1; clone size: .; CDR3 protein: CATSDLAGEGDEQFF
V gene: TRBV2; clone size: .; CDR3 protein: CASSAPTGHSEGNIQYF
V gene: TRBV20-1; clone size: few; CDR3 protein: CSASHGGGAEETQYF
V gene: TRBV19; clone size: .; CDR3 protein: CASSIDSEMNTGELFF
V gene: TRBV6-5; clone size: few; CDR3 protein: CASSYWGGMNTEAFF
V gene: TRBV6-5; clone size: .; CDR3 protein: CASRSRRNEQFF
V gene: TRBV29-1; clone size: .; CDR3 protein: CSVAPPSSYEQYF
V gene: TRBV11-2; clone size: .; CDR3 protein: CASSSSGTSNLGEQYF
V gene: TRBV4-1; clone size: few; CDR3 protein: CASSPQSPSNTEAFF
V gene: TRBV2; clone size: .; CDR3 protein: CASSEAGTAYEQYF
V gene: TRBV9; clone size: .; CDR3 protein: CASSVPGEVETQYF
V gene: TRBV12-5; clone size: .; CDR3 protein: CASSDISGNTIYF
V gene: TRBV5-1; clone size: few; CDR3 protein: CASSLGAEGYTF
V gene: TRBV13; clone size: few; CDR3 protein: CASSFFLAGEDGAIYEQYF
V gene: TRBV4-2; clone size: .; CDR3 protein: CASSQIQREGETQYF
V gene: TRBV4-3; clone size: .; CDR3 protein: CASSQELQLGNQPQHF
V gene: TRBV29-1; clone size: few; CDR3 protein: CSAVREDNAYEQYF
V gene: TRBV5-1; clone size: .; CDR3 protein: CASSRDSRQETQYF
V gene: TRBV27; clone size: .; CDR3 protein: CASSGQSTSYEQYF
V gene: TRBV16; clone size: .; CDR3 protein: CASTTGQTNEKLFF
V gene: TRBV5-1; clone size: few; CDR3 protein: CASSATIEETQYF
V gene: TRBV15; clone size: .; CDR3 protein: CATSPGDSQFF
V gene: TRBV6-2/TRBV6-3; clone size: .; CDR3 protein: CASSPGTSYHEQFF
V gene: TRBV13; clone size: .; CDR3 protein: CASSSTGTSKLTYEQYF
V gene: TRBV15; clone size: .; CDR3 protein: CATSTGFSENIQYF
V gene: TRBV7-9; clone size: few; CDR3 protein: CASSSGTRVGYEQYF
V gene: TRBV20-1; clone size: few; CDR3 protein: CSARPSDTNQPQHF
V gene: TRBV5-4; clone size: few; CDR3 protein: CASRPRGGYEQYF
V gene: TRBV7-2; clone size: .; CDR3 protein: CASSFPTGGYGYTF
V gene: TRBV7-2; clone size: few; CDR3 protein: CASSLGGERYTGELFF
V gene: TRBV12-5; clone size: .; CDR3 protein: CASGLDAGTADF
V gene: TRBV7-2; clone size: .; CDR3 protein: CASSLNRASYEQYF
V gene: TRBV29-1; clone size: .; CDR3 protein: CSVEDEETQYF
V gene: TRBV15; clone size: .; CDR3 protein: CATSETPLADTQYF
V gene: TRBV20-1; clone size: few; CDR3 protein: CSPIGYKNIQYF
V gene: TRBV3-1; clone size: few; CDR3 protein: CASSQEKWEPIYYNEQFF
V gene: TRBV5-1; clone size: .; CDR3 protein: CASSLRAENTEAFF
V gene: TRBV9; clone size: .; CDR3 protein: CATPGNKQFF
V gene: TRBV20-1; clone size: .; CDR3 protein: CSARPRNRGLVEQYF
V gene: TRBV5-1; clone size: few; CDR3 protein: CASSLGTETSYEQYF
V gene: TRBV12-3/TRBV12-4; clone size: .; CDR3 protein: CASSEGAVTEAFF
V gene: TRBV2; clone size: .; CDR3 protein: CASSGLAGGPLDETQYF
V gene: TRBV6-5; clone size: few; CDR3 protein: CASSYSKFGTSSYNEQFF
V gene: TRBV7-2; clone size: once; CDR3 protein: CASRSSWVDTQYF